This is a list of T cell receptor beta chains from one sample in a study of T cells in Graves' hyperthyroidism and ophthalmopathy. TCRdb processed the multiplex PCR reads anew with MiXCR; each CDR3 protein has one entry. The sample has hundreds of thousands of distinct CDR3 sequences; approximately 25% are singletons. The specimen sequenced was blood. The receptors shown here come from a young woman with Graves' ophthalmopathy. Both conserved end residues are part of each CDR3. A D gene is named only where the DNA matches it firmly. Size is stated for part of the rows, as once, few or many counts, or as a class when the clone is expanded.

V gene	clone size	D gene	CDR3 length	J gene	CDR3 DNA	CDR3 protein
TRBV11-1	many	.	13	TRBJ1-1	TGTGCCAGCAGCTACGACATGAACACTGAAGCTTTCTTT	CASSYDMNTEAFF
TRBV6-5	many	TRBD2	18	TRBJ2-5	TGTGCCAGCAGTTACCGGAGACTAGCGGGGGGTTTCTTGGAGACCCAGTACTTC	CASSYRRLAGGFLETQYF
TRBV28	.	.	13	TRBJ2-7	TGTGCCAGCAGTCCTCGGGCCCGGGGCGAGCAGTACTTC	CASSPRARGEQYF
TRBV28	many	.	15	TRBJ1-2	TGTGCCAGCAGTTTCCCAGTGGGAGAGGACTATGGCTACACCTTC	CASSFPVGEDYGYTF
TRBV4-2	many	.	14	TRBJ1-1	TGTGCCAGCAGCCAAGTATGGAAGAACACTGAAGCTTTCTTT	CASSQVWKNTEAFF
TRBV27	many	.	14	TRBJ2-7	TGTGCCAGCAGTTACGGCCAGTTTACCTACGAGCAGTACTTC	CASSYGQFTYEQYF
TRBV6-2/TRBV6-3	few	.	17	TRBJ2-6	TGTGCCAGCTACGGTTGGGCAGAGAGCTCTGGGGCCAACGTCCTGACTTTC	CASYGWAESSGANVLTF
TRBV18	.	TRBD2	18	TRBJ2-7	TGTGCCAGCTCACCATTTGCAACTAGCGGGGGGGCAATCTCCGAGCAGTACTTC	CASSPFATSGGAISEQYF
TRBV24-1	.	.	13	TRBJ1-1	TGTGCCACCGAATCTACCCTAGGGACTGAAGCTTTCTTT	CATESTLGTEAFF
TRBV20-1	few	TRBD2	16	TRBJ2-5	TGCAGTGCTAGACCCCTTACTAGCGGGGGGGGAGAGACCCAGTACTTC	CSARPLTSGGGETQYF
TRBV5-1	many	.	13	TRBJ2-7	TGCGCCAGCAGCTACAACAGGGTCAACGAGCAGTACTTC	CASSYNRVNEQYF
TRBV28	many	.	15	TRBJ2-5	TGTGCCAGCAGTCGAAGGGGCGCGTACCAAGAGACCCAGTACTTC	CASSRRGAYQETQYF
TRBV28	.	.	13	TRBJ2-7	TGTGCCAGCAGTTTAAATGGGGCTATGCAGCAGTACTTC	CASSLNGAMQQYF
TRBV20-1	many	.	11	TRBJ1-1	TGCAGTGCGCCAGGGCCCACTGAAGCTTTCTTT	CSAPGPTEAFF